These 14 T cell receptor beta chains were sequenced from one sample in a study of Ad26.COV2.S vaccination and SARS-CoV-2 variants. Sequencing used immunoSEQ multiplex PCR; TCRdb keeps in-frame clones, though not all of them. The data contain about 350,000 clones, about 85% of them seen just once; the ten biggest clones take up 6.4%. The treatment was: around 19 received Ad26.COV2.S at low or high dose, single or two shots; 5 received placebo; per-sample allocation not given. Collection of the samples took place on day 63 after the first injection of vaccine or placebo. Material: peripheral blood, obtained in a trial of Ad26.COV2.S vaccine versus placebo. Receptor source: a person between 18 and 59 years old who received the Ad26.COV2.S COVID-19 vaccine or a placebo.

The count of this clone is one. The chain uses TRBV4-3 and TRBJ2-7; no definite D call. V lost 0 bases and J 0 bases, leaving 9 bases between the germline ends. The germline V gene encodes CDR1 LGHNA and CDR2 YSLEER. The CDR3 is 15 residues long. The CDR3 DNA follows: TGCGCCAGCAGCCAAGATGCAGTGAGCTCCTACGAGCAGTACTTC. This gives the protein CASSQDAVSSYEQYF.

This clone appeared once. This rearrangement joins TRBV7-9 to TRBJ2-5; 12 bases align to TRBD2. Losses at the gene ends were 5 bases for V and 1 base for J; bases not matched to a gene: 5. The CDR3 length is 16 residues. CDR1 is SEHNR and CDR2 is FQNEAQ in the germline V gene (reference sequence). The CDR3: CASSSRLAGVQETQYF. CDR3 bases: TGTGCCAGCAGCAGTAGACTAGCGGGGGTCCAAGAGACCCAGTACTTC.

The rearrangement links TRBV6-5 to TRBJ2-7; D could derive from TRBD1 or TRBD2 (6 bases each). Germline CDR1 reads MNHEY; CDR2 reads SVGAGI. The CDR3 is made up of 12 amino acids. The germline V and J ends were trimmed by 6 bases and 4 bases, with 10 bases remaining between them. The CDR3 DNA follows: TGTGCCAGCAGCGGGGGCCAATACGAGCAGTACTTC. This translates into CASSGGQYEQYF.

Only one count was recorded for this clone. This chain links TRBV27 with TRBJ2-1; 9 positions agree with TRBD2. Germline loops: CDR1 MNHEY, CDR2 SMNVEV (reference sequence). Trimming took 5 bases from V and 3 from J; bases not matched to a gene: 11. The CDR3 spans 17 residues. The DNA for the CDR3 is TGTGCCAGCAGTCCCCCTAGCGGGGAACTATACTACAATGAGCAGTTCTTC. This sequence encodes CASSPPSGELYYNEQFF.

The rearrangement joins TRBV19 to TRBJ2-5; weak D call: TRBD1 (7 bases). Germline lookup yields CDR1 LNHDA and CDR2 SQIVND (reference sequence). V shed 7 bases and J shed 4 bases, with 16 bases lying between them. The CDR3 runs 14 residues. CDR3 residues: CASTTTGRGETQYF. CDR3 sequence (DNA): TGTGCCAGTACCACGACAGGGCGGGGAGAGACCCAGTACTTC.

This clone has a single count. The rearrangement uses TRBV3-1 (or the pseudogene TRBV3-2) and TRBJ2-5; D is possibly TRBD1 or TRBD2 (5 bases each). Germline-derived CDR1 and CDR2 are LGHDT and YNNKEL (reference sequence). This CDR3 region has 12 residues. V was cut by 4 bases and J by 4 bases, with 7 bases left in between. CDR3 loop: CASSRGAETQYF. The CDR3 bases are TGTGCCAGCAGCCGAGGGGCAGAGACCCAGTACTTC.

The chain has TRBV6-5 and TRBJ1-2; D possibly corresponds to TRBD1 (5 bases). This CDR3 spans 16 amino acids. Germline V CDR1 and CDR2: MNHEY, SVGAGI. Trimming cost V 0 bases and J 3 bases, with 14 bases left between them. CDR3 nucleotides: TGTGCCAGCAGTTACTCCTGGGGGGATGAATACTATGGCTACACCTTC. This codes for CASSYSWGDEYYGYTF.

V and J are TRBV18 and TRBJ1-1; 10 nucleotides agree with TRBD1. Per the germline V gene, CDR1 is KGHSH and CDR2 is LQKENI. The CDR3 consists of 16 residues. V lost 2 bases to trimming and J lost 0 bases; unmatched junction nucleotides: 3. The CDR3 sequence: CASSPGTGVMNTEAFF. The DNA of the CDR3 is TGTGCCAGCTCACCAGGGACAGGGGTCATGAACACTGAAGCTTTCTTT.

The chain recombines TRBV5-6 with TRBJ1-1; 10 bases align to TRBD1. Germline V gene lookup returns CDR1 SGHDT and CDR2 YYEEEE. The V segment lost 4 bases and the J segment 4 bases; nucleotides outside the gene matches: 4. CDR3 length: 14 amino acids. For the CDR3, the DNA is TGTGCCAGCAGCGCCCGGGACAGGGGCACTGAAGCTTTCTTT. This encodes CASSARDRGTEAFF.

This sequence joins TRBV19 and TRBJ2-1; no firm D call. CDR1 and CDR2 (germline): LNHDA, SQIVND (reference sequence). V was pared by 5 bases and J by 0 bases, with 11 bases between. This CDR3 spans 15 amino acids. The CDR3 sequence: CASSGQESSYNEQFF. The DNA for the CDR3 is TGTGCCAGTAGTGGGCAGGAAAGCTCCTACAATGAGCAGTTCTTC.

The chain carries TRBV10-3 and TRBJ2-5; D is unclear. Germline V lookup: CDR1 ENHRY, CDR2 SYGVKD. V lost 4 bases, J lost 4 bases, and 13 bases lay in between. The CDR3 runs to 14 residues. CDR3 in DNA: TGTGCCATCAGTGGGCAGGAGACCGGAGAGACCCAGTACTTC. Its translation: CAISGQETGETQYF.

The V call is TRBV27, the J call TRBJ1-4, with TRBD1 as a possible D gene (5 bases). Germline CDR1 is MNHEY and CDR2 is SMNVEV (reference sequence). The V end was cut by 6 bases, the J end by 8 bases, with 16 bases between. This CDR3 comprises 14 residues. DNA for the CDR3: TGTGCCAGCAGGCCGGGGTCACCAGGGGAAAAACTGTTTTTT. Encoded protein: CASRPGSPGEKLFF.

The CDR3 here is CAWGERGSYEQYF. CDR3 DNA sequence: TGTGCCTGGGGTGAGCGGGGGAGTTACGAGCAGTACTTC. The rearrangement links TRBV30 to TRBJ2-7; 8 bases align to TRBD2. The length of the CDR3 is 13 residues. From germline, CDR1 is GTSNPN and CDR2 SVGIG (reference sequence). The V and J ends lost 5 bases and 4 bases, in that order; junction bases with no gene match: 7.

The chain links TRBV27 to TRBJ2-1; TRBD2 matches at 15 bases. This CDR3 region has 17 residues. V dropped 4 bases and J dropped 6; count of bases not matched to a gene: 7. CDR1 MNHEY and CDR2 SMNVEV come from the germline V gene (reference sequence). CDR3 in DNA: TGTGCCAGCAGTTGGGGACTAGCGGGAGGAGGGGCCAATGAGCAGTTCTTC. This sequence encodes CASSWGLAGGGANEQFF.